One sample yielded the 17 T cell receptor beta chains listed below, sequenced in a study of regulatory T cells in long-lasting Graves disease. Relying on iRepertoire HTBI primers and Arm-PCR of CDR3 regions, the team built TCR beta libraries. TCRdb passed the multiplex PCR reads through MiXCR, listing each CDR3 protein once. The table has 300,000 to 500,000 distinct CDR3 sequences, under 25% seen once. The time point: persistent/refractory GD, antithyroid drugs over 5 years with positive TRAb. From PBMCs, RNA was extracted and then used to make the TCR library. The sequences come from peripheral blood mononuclear cells (PBMCs), collected when the disease was refractory, from a patient treated with antithyroid drugs. These TCRs come from a female donor with Graves disease.

This clonotype was recorded many times. The rearrangement uses TRBV28 and TRBJ1-2; TRBD1 matches at 7 bases. V was pared by 6 bases and J by 4 bases, with 8 bases of the junction left unmatched. Germline assignment: CDR1 MDHEN and CDR2 SYDVKM. The CDR3 sequence is 14 residues long. CDR3 sequence reads: CASSSGQKFYGYTF. CDR3 coding DNA: TGTGCCAGCAGCTCGGGACAGAAATTCTATGGCTACACCTTC.

This clonotype was seen more than once but under ten times. This chain connects TRBV6-5 to TRBJ2-7, with a possible D match to TRBD1 (6 bases). The CDR3 is 14 residues long. CDR1 MNHEY and CDR2 SVGAGI come from the germline V gene. Trimming left V 2 bases short and J 3 bases short, with 11 bases between. The CDR3 DNA reads TGTGCCAGCAGTTACCCAGGGGCCCGCTACGAGCAGTACTTC. This gives the protein CASSYPGARYEQYF.

A note on this clonotype: One base away lies a much larger clone, so this may be a sequencing read error. J is TRBJ2-5 and V is TRBV7-9; D call uncertain. Germline-derived CDR1 and CDR2 are SEHNR and FQNEAQ (reference sequence). The CDR3 consists of 13 residues. Trimming removed 8 bases from V and 5 bases from J, with 15 bases in between. The CDR3 DNA is TGTGCCAGCGGCTCCGCTAACATGGAGACCCAGTACTTC. Its protein product is CASGSANMETQYF.

V gene TRBV6-9 combines with J gene TRBJ1-1, with 7 bases that match TRBD1. This CDR3 comprises 15 residues. CDR1 is MNHGY and CDR2 is SVAAGI in the germline V gene. Germline trimming cut 3 bases from V and 7 bases from J; bases unmatched to any gene: 11. The CDR3 here is CASSYGAGGHIEAFF. As DNA, the CDR3 is TGTGCCAGCAGTTACGGGGCAGGGGGTCACATTGAAGCTTTCTTT.

This clonotype was found a few times. V usage is TRBV6-2 or TRBV6-3 and J usage is TRBJ1-1, with D tentatively TRBD1 (6 bases). Trimming pared 2 bases from V and 4 bases from J, leaving 17 bases between. This CDR3 has 16 amino acids. Germline V gene data show CDR1 as MNHEY and CDR2 as SVGEGT. The CDR3 loop is CASSYPDSISATEAFF. CDR3 nucleotide sequence: TGTGCCAGCAGTTACCCGGACAGTATAAGTGCCACTGAAGCTTTCTTT.

The J gene is TRBJ2-2, the V gene TRBV28, with D possibly called TRBD1 or TRBD2 (6 bases each). Germline V lookup: CDR1 MDHEN, CDR2 SYDVKM. Deletions cut 6 bases from V and 5 bases from J, with 13 bases between. This CDR3 has 14 amino acids. The CDR3 spells CASRLGGMTGELFF. DNA for the CDR3: TGTGCCAGCAGATTAGGGGGGATGACCGGGGAGCTGTTTTTT.

This clonotype was observed a handful of times. This sequence joins TRBV20-1 and TRBJ2-5; D may be TRBD2 (5 bases). The CDR3 has 14 residues. Looked up from germline, CDR1 is DFQATT and CDR2 is SNEGSKA (reference sequence). Trimming stripped 4 bases from V and 0 bases from J, with 12 bases between. The DNA for the CDR3 is TGCAGTGCTATGAGCGGAACGTACCAAGAGACCCAGTACTTC. It encodes CSAMSGTYQETQYF.

This clonotype was observed many times. V is TRBV12-3 or TRBV12-4 and J is TRBJ1-1; D is perhaps TRBD1 (5 bases). Between the trimmed V and J ends, which lost 8 bases and 7 bases, there was a span of 20 bases. The CDR3 extends over 14 amino acids. CDR3 sequence: CASRFKAGGGEAFF. The CDR3 nucleotides read TGTGCCAGCCGATTCAAAGCGGGGGGTGGTGAAGCTTTCTTT.

The rearrangement joins TRBV20-1 to TRBJ2-3; D might be TRBD1 (6 bases). Germline loops: CDR1 DFQATT, CDR2 SNEGSKA (reference sequence). The V end was cut by 8 bases, the J end by 0 bases, with 15 bases between. The length of the CDR3 is 14 residues. CDR3 sequence: CSPSGQTSTDTQYF. DNA of the CDR3: TGCAGTCCCTCGGGACAAACTAGCACAGATACGCAGTATTTT.

This chain joins TRBV9 and TRBJ2-3; 12 positions agree with TRBD2. The CDR3 runs to 17 residues. Germline V CDR1 and CDR2: SGDLS, YYNGEE. Trimming at V came to 3 bases and at J to 0 bases, leaving 5 bases not matched to a gene. The CDR3 DNA is TGTGCCAGCAGCGCCCGGCTAGCGGGAGGGAGCACAGATACGCAGTATTTT. It translates to CASSARLAGGSTDTQYF.

This clonotype showed up just a few times. The chain uses TRBV6-1 and TRBJ1-5, with D possibly TRBD1 on 6 matching bases. CDR3 length equals 14 residues. The germline V gene encodes CDR1 MNHNS and CDR2 SASEGT. V lost 6 bases to trimming and J lost 3 bases, with 12 bases between them. This chain's CDR3 is CASSQRDTNQPQHF. The CDR3 DNA reads as TGTGCCAGCAGCCAAAGGGACACCAATCAGCCCCAGCATTTT.

This clonotype occurred many times. The chain has TRBV28 and TRBJ1-1; 7 positions match TRBD1. The CDR3 is made up of 16 amino acids. Germline V gene lookup returns CDR1 MDHEN and CDR2 SYDVKM. J was trimmed by 7 bases and V by 5 bases; bases with no gene match: 16. The chain's CDR3 is CASSRGDSYRAYEAFF. As DNA, the CDR3 is TGTGCCAGCAGTCGGGGGGACAGCTATCGGGCTTATGAAGCTTTCTTT.

There are many counts of this clonotype. The chain links TRBV28 to TRBJ2-2; D is tentatively TRBD1 or TRBD2 (5 bases each). This CDR3 spans 16 amino acids. Between the trimmed V and J ends, which lost 2 bases and 3 bases, there was a span of 13 bases. CDR1 and CDR2 from the germline V gene are MDHEN and SYDVKM. The CDR3 nucleotides read TGTGCCAGCAGTTTAGAGGCAGGGACCGACACCGGGGAGCTGTTTTTT. As protein: CASSLEAGTDTGELFF.

This clonotype was seen at least ten times. The V gene is TRBV28, the J gene TRBJ2-5; D is unresolved. The germline V gene has CDR1 MDHEN and CDR2 SYDVKM. V lost 5 bases to trimming and J lost 4 bases, with 8 bases between them. This CDR3 has 12 amino acids. The CDR3 DNA reads as TGTGCCAGCAGTGAACAGATAGAGACCCAGTACTTC. This gives the protein CASSEQIETQYF.

This clonotype came up many times. This chain links TRBV11-2 with TRBJ2-5, with 8 bases fitting TRBD1. Losses at the gene ends were 0 bases for V and 5 bases for J; bases not matched to a gene: 5. Germline values: CDR1 SGHAT, CDR2 FQNNGV. The CDR3 contains 15 residues. CDR3 loop: CASSLDRGRRETQYF. The DNA of the CDR3 is TGTGCCAGCAGCTTAGACAGGGGGCGCAGGGAGACCCAGTACTTC.

Only one count was recorded for this clonotype. The chain couples TRBV29-1 to TRBJ2-7; 9 nucleotides match TRBD2. Per the germline V gene, CDR1 is SQVTM and CDR2 is ANQGSEA. V trimming: 2 bases; J trimming: 3 bases; junction bases outside the gene matches: 5. The CDR3 consists of 14 residues. The CDR3 nucleotides read TGCAGCGTTGAATTGGCGGGAGGGGACTACGAGCAGTACTTC. Its protein product is CSVELAGGDYEQYF.

In its sample, this clonotype was seen many times. DNA for the CDR3: TGTGCCAGCAGCTCTAGGGTGGGACAGAGTAATCAGCCCCAGCATTTT. Residues: CASSSRVGQSNQPQHF. The chain employs TRBV7-8 and TRBJ1-5; 7 positions agree with TRBD1. Trimming cost V 4 bases and J 4 bases; bases outside gene matches: 10. The CDR3 totals 16 residues. Germline V gene data show CDR1 as SGHVS and CDR2 as FQNEAQ.